This TCR beta chain was sequenced during a study of memory CD4+ T cells and cytomegalovirus serostatus. Study at large: Healthy Belgian adult donors included nine or ten CMV-positive and 20 to 30 CMV-negative people.

Germline V CDR1 and CDR2: MDHEN, SYDVKM. The CDR3 has 15 amino acids. The V end lost 6 bases, the J end lost 6 bases, and 18 bases lay between the germline ends. Profiled with immunoSEQ multiplex PCR; TCRdb holds only in-frame clones, not every one. The repertoire has about 56,000 clones, around three quarters of them found once; the top ten carry 2.6%. The sort gate was single viable CD3+CD4+CD8-CD45RO+ cells for memory CD4+ T cells. Total CD4+ T cells were enriched by CD4 positive selection. The receptor comes from an adult in good health and CMV-seropositive. Sequences were obtained from memory CD4+ T cells from blood. The J gene is TRBJ2-1, the V gene TRBV28, with D perhaps assigned TRBD1 or TRBD2 (5 bases each). CDR3: CASSSNELRGNEQFF. In nucleotides, the CDR3 is TGTGCCAGCAGCTCCAACGAACTGAGGGGCAATGAGCAGTTCTTC.